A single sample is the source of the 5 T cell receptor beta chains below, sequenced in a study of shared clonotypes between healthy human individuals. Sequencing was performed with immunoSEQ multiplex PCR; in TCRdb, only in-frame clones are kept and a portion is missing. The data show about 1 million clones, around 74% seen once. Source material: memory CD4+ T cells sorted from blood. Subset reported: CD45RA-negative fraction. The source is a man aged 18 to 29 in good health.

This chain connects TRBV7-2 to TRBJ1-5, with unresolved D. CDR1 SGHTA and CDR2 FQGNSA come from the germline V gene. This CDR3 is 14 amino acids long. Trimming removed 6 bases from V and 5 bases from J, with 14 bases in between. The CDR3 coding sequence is TGTGCCAGCAGTCTCACCCGATATGATCAGCCCCAGCATTTT. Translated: CASSLTRYDQPQHF.

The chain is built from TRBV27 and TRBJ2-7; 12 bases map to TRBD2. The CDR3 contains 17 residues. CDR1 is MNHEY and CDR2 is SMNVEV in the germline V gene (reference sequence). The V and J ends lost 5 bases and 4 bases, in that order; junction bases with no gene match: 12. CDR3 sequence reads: CASSTGPRTSGNYEQYF. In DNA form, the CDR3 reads TGTGCCAGCAGTACCGGGCCCCGGACTAGCGGGAATTACGAGCAGTACTTC.

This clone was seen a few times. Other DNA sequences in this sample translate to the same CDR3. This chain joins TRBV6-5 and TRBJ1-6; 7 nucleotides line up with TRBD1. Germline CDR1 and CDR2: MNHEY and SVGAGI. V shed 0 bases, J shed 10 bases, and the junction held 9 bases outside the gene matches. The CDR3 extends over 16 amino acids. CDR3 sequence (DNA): TGTGCCAGCAGTTACTCCAGGGGGGGGGAGGGGTCACCCCTCCACTTT. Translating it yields CASSYSRGGEGSPLHF.

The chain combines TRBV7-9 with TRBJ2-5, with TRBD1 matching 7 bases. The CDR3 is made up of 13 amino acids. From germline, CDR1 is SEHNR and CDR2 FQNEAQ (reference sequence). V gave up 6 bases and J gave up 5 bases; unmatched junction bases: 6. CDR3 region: CASREGGMETQYF. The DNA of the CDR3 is TGTGCCAGCAGGGAAGGGGGCATGGAGACCCAGTACTTC.

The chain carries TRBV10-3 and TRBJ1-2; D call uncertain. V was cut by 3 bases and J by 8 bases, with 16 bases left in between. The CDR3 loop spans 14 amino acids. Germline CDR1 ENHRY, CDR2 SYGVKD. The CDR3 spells CAISEPTGRSGYTF. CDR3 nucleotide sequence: TGTGCCATCAGTGAACCGACGGGCCGATCGGGCTACACCTTC.